These 24 T cell receptor beta chains share one sample of origin, sequenced in a study of blood T cell repertoires in COVID-19. Here immunoSEQ multiplex PCR was the method, and the copy in TCRdb shows in-frame clones only, minus some. The repertoire holds 40,000 to 55,000 clones, with 82% as singletons. Sequencing was done on a sample of peripheral blood. All receptors derive from a woman aged 70-85 years with acute or convalescent COVID-19.

The rearrangement joins TRBV9 to TRBJ1-2; D is ambiguous. CDR3 size: 17 residues. Germline CDR1 is SGDLS and CDR2 is YYNGEE. The germline V and J ends were trimmed by 0 bases and 0 bases, with 15 bases remaining between them. In nucleotides, the CDR3 is TGTGCCAGCAGCGTAGCCAGGTATACCCCAGCTAACTATGGCTACACCTTC. It specifies CASSVARYTPANYGYTF.

This clone was detected only once. The chain couples TRBV11-3 to TRBJ2-6; 7 bases align to TRBD1. This CDR3 is 19 amino acids long. Germline assignment: CDR1 SGHNT and CDR2 YENEEA. After removal of 1 base from V and 1 base from J, the junction contained 10 bases not matched to a gene. CDR3 bases: TGTGCCAGCAGCTTAGGGTTGATAGCAGGGGGATCTGGGGCCAACGTCCTGACTTTC. As protein: CASSLGLIAGGSGANVLTF.

The chain has TRBV7-9 and TRBJ2-3; TRBD2 agrees at 9 bases. V lost 2 bases, J lost 1 base, and 1 base stayed unmatched. Germline CDR1 SEHNR, CDR2 FQNEAQ (reference sequence). The CDR3 spans 15 residues. The CDR3 sequence is CASSLKREGTDTQYF. CDR3 DNA sequence: TGTGCCAGCAGCTTAAAGCGGGAGGGCACAGATACGCAGTATTTT. The whole variable domain, filled in from reference TRBV7-9 and TRBJ2-3, reads DTGVSQNPRHKITKRGQNVTFRCDPISEHNRLYWYRQTLGQGPEFLTYFQNEAQLEKSRLLSDRFSAERPKGSFSTLEIQRTEQGDSAMYLCASSLKREGTDTQYFGPGTRLTVL.

The chain has TRBV7-2 and TRBJ2-1; tentative D call: TRBD2 (6 bases). The V gene's germline CDR1 is SGHTA and CDR2 FQGNSA. The CDR3 contains 12 residues. The germline V and J ends were trimmed by 0 bases and 11 bases, with 8 bases remaining between them. The CDR3 DNA reads TGTGCCAGCAGCTTAGCGACTAGTCAGCAGTTCTTC. Translation: CASSLATSQQFF.

The J gene is TRBJ1-1, the V gene TRBV6-2 or TRBV6-3; no reliable D call. Germline loops: CDR1 MNHEY, CDR2 SVGEGT. The CDR3 covers 15 residues. V dropped 2 bases and J dropped 0 bases, with 10 bases sitting between them. The CDR3 nucleotides read TGTGCCAGCAGTTACGAGGCCAGACTGAACACTGAAGCTTTCTTT. This translates into CASSYEARLNTEAFF.

This clone was seen more than once but under ten times. This chain links TRBV5-1 with TRBJ2-7; perhaps TRBD1 as D (6 bases). The V end lost 0 bases, the J end lost 3 bases, and 7 bases lay between the germline ends. CDR3 length: 13 residues. Germline CDR1 is SGHRS and CDR2 is YFSETQ. CDR3 nucleotides: TGCGCCAGCAGCTTGGACAGGGTCTACGAGCAGTACTTC. Amino acids: CASSLDRVYEQYF.

The chain uses TRBV15 and TRBJ2-3; 9 bases map to TRBD2. Germline trimming cut 3 bases from V and 1 base from J; bases unmatched to any gene: 8. CDR3 length: 17 residues. Germline V lookup: CDR1 LNHNV, CDR2 YYDKDF (reference sequence). The DNA of the CDR3 is TGTGCCACCAGCAGTTTGACTAGCGGCCATGGCACAGATACGCAGTATTTT. It specifies CATSSLTSGHGTDTQYF. The full variable domain, completed using reference TRBV15 and TRBJ2-3, is DAMVIQNPRYQVTQFGKPVTLSCSQTLNHNVMYWYQQKSSQAPKLLFHYYDKDFNNEADTPDNFQSRRPNTSFCFLDIRSPGLGDTAMYLCATSSLTSGHGTDTQYFGPGTRLTVL.

The rearrangement joins TRBV7-9 to TRBJ1-6, with D uncertain. V was trimmed by 5 bases and J by 7 bases, leaving 12 bases between them. Per germline, CDR1 SEHNR and CDR2 FQNEAQ (reference sequence). The CDR3 length is 14 residues. The DNA of the CDR3 is TGTGCCAGCAGCCGAACAGATGCGAATTCACCCCTCCACTTT. Its protein product is CASSRTDANSPLHF.

The V gene is TRBV4-2, the J gene TRBJ1-2; the D gene is possibly TRBD1 (6 bases). CDR3 length: 13 residues. V was cut by 1 base and J by 3 bases, with 6 bases left in between. The V gene's germline CDR1 is LGHNA and CDR2 YNFKEQ. The CDR3 reads CASSQGQDYGYTF. CDR3 nucleotides: TGTGCCAGCAGCCAAGGACAGGACTATGGCTACACCTTC.

This clone was counted once. The gene calls are TRBV7-9 and TRBJ2-2, with 10 bases matching TRBD2. The V and J ends lost 3 bases and 1 base, in that order; junction bases with no gene match: 2. From germline, CDR1 is SEHNR and CDR2 FQNEAQ (reference sequence). The CDR3 runs to 16 residues. The CDR3 DNA follows: TGTGCCAGCAGCTTCGGACTAGCGGTGAACACCGGGGAGCTGTTTTTT. This codes for CASSFGLAVNTGELFF.

The rearrangement uses TRBV7-3 and TRBJ2-1; a weak D match, TRBD2 (6 bases). V lost 5 bases to trimming and J lost 4 bases, with 18 bases between them. CDR1 SGHTA and CDR2 FQGTGA come from the germline V gene. The length of the CDR3 is 16 residues. The CDR3 reads CASSPRSSSAYNEQFF. The CDR3 coding sequence is TGTGCCAGCAGCCCCAGGAGTTCTAGCGCGTACAATGAGCAGTTCTTC.

The chain has TRBV30 and TRBJ2-5; D not certain. The germline CDR1 and CDR2 sequences are GTSNPN and SVGIG (reference sequence). V was pared by 2 bases and J by 1 base, with 8 bases between. The CDR3 covers 13 residues. The CDR3 protein is CAWSRTSQETQYF. The CDR3 bases are TGTGCCTGGAGTCGCACATCCCAAGAGACCCAGTACTTC.

This sequence joins TRBV30 and TRBJ1-5, with 7 bases fitting TRBD1. Losses at the gene ends were 2 bases for V and 2 bases for J; bases not matched to a gene: 3. Germline V gene data show CDR1 as GTSNPN and CDR2 as SVGIG (reference sequence). CDR3 length equals 14 residues. Here the CDR3 DNA reads TGTGCCTGGAGTTTGGGGACAGGCAATCAGCCCCAGCATTTT. Translated: CAWSLGTGNQPQHF. Combining the CDR3 with reference TRBV30 and TRBJ1-5 gives the whole variable domain SQTIHQWPATLVQPVGSPLSLECTVEGTSNPNLYWYRQAAGRGLQLLFYSVGIGQISSEVPQNLSASRPQDRQFILSSKKLLLSDSGFYLCAWSLGTGNQPQHFGDGTRLSIL.

V and J are TRBV2 and TRBJ1-1, with D possibly TRBD1 on 6 matching bases. Germline CDR1 SNHLY, CDR2 FYNNEI. CDR3 length: 13 amino acids. The V gene lost 4 bases and the J gene lost 1 base, with 7 bases spanning the gap. The CDR3 region has the DNA TGTGCCAGCAGTGTGGGACAGAACACTGAAGCTTTCTTT. Translating it yields CASSVGQNTEAFF.

The chain is built from TRBV7-9 and TRBJ1-2; D is undetermined. V dropped 3 bases and J dropped 0 bases, with 14 bases sitting between them. CDR1 SEHNR and CDR2 FQNEAQ come from the germline V gene (reference sequence). The CDR3 contains 16 residues. The CDR3 spells CASSLVSREANYGYTF. CDR3 in DNA: TGTGCCAGCAGCTTGGTCTCACGCGAGGCTAACTATGGCTACACCTTC.

V is TRBV28 and J is TRBJ1-1; D unresolved. The germline V gene encodes CDR1 MDHEN and CDR2 SYDVKM. The CDR3 consists of 15 residues. Trimming removed 2 bases at V and 3 bases at J, with 13 bases between. CDR3 bases: TGTGCCAGCAGTTTAAACGGTCCACTATACACTGAAGCTTTCTTT. It translates to CASSLNGPLYTEAFF.

CDR3 residues: CASSLPDSYTGELFF. DNA for the CDR3: TGTGCCAGCAGCCTTCCCGACAGTTACACCGGGGAGCTGTTTTTT. The V and J genes are TRBV3-1 (or the pseudogene TRBV3-2) and TRBJ2-2, with D perhaps matching TRBD1 (5 bases). The CDR3 length is 15 residues. V gave up 4 bases and J gave up 3 bases, with 12 bases separating them. Germline CDR1 LGHDT, CDR2 YNNKEL (reference sequence).

Concerning this clone: The sample holds other DNA sequences that translate to the same CDR3. V gene TRBV6-5 combines with J gene TRBJ2-4; unclear D gene. The germline V and J ends were trimmed by 2 bases and 0 bases, with 11 bases remaining between them. The CDR3 runs 16 residues. Germline V gene lookup returns CDR1 MNHEY and CDR2 SVGAGI. The CDR3 DNA sequence: TGTGCCAGCAGTTACGGCGGTTACCTAGCCAAAAACATTCAGTACTTC. The encoded protein is CASSYGGYLAKNIQYF.

The genes are TRBV5-6 and TRBJ1-2; 7 nucleotides match TRBD1. The CDR3 length is 15 residues. Per the germline V gene, CDR1 is SGHDT and CDR2 is YYEEEE. V shed 1 base and J 1 base; nucleotides not matched to a gene: 4. CDR3 sequence (DNA): TGTGCCAGCAGCTTGCGAGGGACAGTTAACTATGGCTACACCTTC. As protein: CASSLRGTVNYGYTF.

This clone came up once. This rearrangement joins TRBV9 to TRBJ2-2, with TRBD2 as a possible D gene (6 bases). V lost 3 bases and J 0 bases, leaving 12 bases between the germline ends. This CDR3 comprises 16 residues. Per germline, CDR1 SGDLS and CDR2 YYNGEE. CDR3 sequence reads: CASSARRGSNTGELFF. The DNA for the CDR3 is TGTGCCAGCAGCGCGAGACGGGGGTCGAACACCGGGGAGCTGTTTTTT.

The J gene is TRBJ2-1, the V gene TRBV11-2; weak D call: TRBD2 (6 bases). Per the germline V gene, CDR1 is SGHAT and CDR2 is FQNNGV. Trimming stripped 6 bases from V and 10 bases from J, with 13 bases between. The CDR3 covers 12 residues. CDR3 in amino acids: CASSPLASEQFF. CDR3 nucleotides: TGTGCCAGCAGTCCCCTAGCGAGCGAGCAGTTCTTC. The variable domain in full, completed from reference TRBV11-2 and TRBJ2-1, reads EAGVAQSPRYKIIEKRQSVAFWCNPISGHATLYWYQQILGQGPKLLIQFQNNGVVDDSQLPKDRFSAERLKGVDSTLKIQPAKLEDSAVYLCASSPLASEQFFGPGTRLTVL.

The V call is TRBV6-5, the J call TRBJ2-1; D not certain. Trimming took 8 bases from V and 0 from J, leaving 8 bases between them. The CDR3 extends over 13 amino acids. Germline CDR1 MNHEY, CDR2 SVGAGI. CDR3: CASWASSYNEQFF. The CDR3 region has the DNA TGTGCCAGCTGGGCCAGCTCCTACAATGAGCAGTTCTTC.

The chain combines TRBV28 with TRBJ2-5, with 7 bases lining up with TRBD1. CDR3 length: 16 residues. The ends lost 4 bases at V and 2 bases at J; junction bases unmatched: 10. Germline values: CDR1 MDHEN, CDR2 SYDVKM. This CDR3 reads CASSSIGTGQQETQYF. DNA for the CDR3: TGTGCCAGCAGTTCCATAGGTACGGGACAGCAAGAGACCCAGTACTTC.

J is TRBJ1-3 and V is TRBV6-6, with 10 bases fitting TRBD1. V shed 5 bases, J shed 4 bases, and the junction held 8 bases outside the gene matches. The CDR3 spans 16 residues. Germline assignment: CDR1 MNHNY and CDR2 SVGAGI (reference sequence). CDR3 protein: CASSRQGAHLGNTIYF. The CDR3 coding sequence is TGTGCCAGCAGTCGACAGGGGGCGCATTTGGGAAACACCATATATTTT.